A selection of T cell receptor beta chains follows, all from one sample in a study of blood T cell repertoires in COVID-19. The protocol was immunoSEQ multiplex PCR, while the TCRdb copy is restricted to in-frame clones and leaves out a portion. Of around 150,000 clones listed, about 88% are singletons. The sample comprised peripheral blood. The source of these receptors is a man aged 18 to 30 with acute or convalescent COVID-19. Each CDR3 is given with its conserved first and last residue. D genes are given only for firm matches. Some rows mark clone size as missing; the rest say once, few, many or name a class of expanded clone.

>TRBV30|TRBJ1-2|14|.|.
TGTGCCTGGAGTGAATGGGGGGAAGACTATGGCTACACCTTC
CAWSEWGEDYGYTF
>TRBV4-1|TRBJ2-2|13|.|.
TGCGCCAGCAGCCAAGCCCTCGGGTGGGAGCTGTTTTTT
CASSQALGWELFF
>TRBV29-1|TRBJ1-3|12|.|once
TGCAGCGTCGCAGTTCCTGGAAACACCATATATTTT
CSVAVPGNTIYF
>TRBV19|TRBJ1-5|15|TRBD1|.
TGTGCCAGTAGCTGGGGACAGGGAAGCAATCAGCCCCAGCATTTT
CASSWGQGSNQPQHF
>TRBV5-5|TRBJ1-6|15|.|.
TGTGCCAGCAGCTTCGGGGGAGGTAATAATTCACCCCTCCACTTT
CASSFGGGNNSPLHF
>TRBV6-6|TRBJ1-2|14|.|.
TGTGCCAGCAGTCGAGAGACAGCTGTCTATGGCTACACCTTC
CASSRETAVYGYTF
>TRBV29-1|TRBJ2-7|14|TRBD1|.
TGCAGCGTTGTGCGGACAGGGCGAGACGGTGAGCAGTACTTC
CSVVRTGRDGEQYF
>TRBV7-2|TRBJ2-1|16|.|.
TGTGCCAGCAGCTTAGCGTCGGCGGGATACTACAATGAGCAGTTCTTC
CASSLASAGYYNEQFF
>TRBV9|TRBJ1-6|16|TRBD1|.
TGTGCCAGCAGCGTTAAGGGGGACAGGAATAATTCACCCCTCCACTTT
CASSVKGDRNNSPLHF
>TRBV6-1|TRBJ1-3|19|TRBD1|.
TGTGCCAGCAGTGAAGCGCCAGGAAGATGGGACAGGGAAGGGAACACCATATATTTT
CASSEAPGRWDREGNTIYF
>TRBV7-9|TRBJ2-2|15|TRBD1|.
TGTGCCAGCAGCTCGGACAGGGGGCTAGGCGGGGAGCTGTTTTTT
CASSSDRGLGGELFF
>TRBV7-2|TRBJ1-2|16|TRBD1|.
TGTGCCAGCAGCCCGAGAGTTACAGGGGCGAACTATGGCTACACCTTC
CASSPRVTGANYGYTF
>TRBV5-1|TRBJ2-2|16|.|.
TGCGCCAGTTCCGCGGGGCACTCAACCGGTGGCGGGGAGCTGTTTTTT
CASSAGHSTGGGELFF
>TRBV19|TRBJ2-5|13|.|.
TGTGCCAGTAGTACTACAGGAAGGGAGACCCAGTACTTC
CASSTTGRETQYF
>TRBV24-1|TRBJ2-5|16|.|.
TGTGCCACCAGTGATCGCAGTCCGATAACAGGGGAGACCCAGTACTTC
CATSDRSPITGETQYF
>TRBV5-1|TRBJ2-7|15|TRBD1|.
TGCGCCAGCAGCCTAACCGGGACAGGGGCCTCCGAGCAGTACTTC
CASSLTGTGASEQYF
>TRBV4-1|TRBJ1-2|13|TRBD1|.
TGCGCCAGCAGCCGGACAGGCGACTATGGCTACACCTTC
CASSRTGDYGYTF
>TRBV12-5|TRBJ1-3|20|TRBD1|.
TGTGCTAGTGGTATCAACCCGCCCTCCGGGACAGGGCGAGGTGGAAACACCATATATTTT
CASGINPPSGTGRGGNTIYF
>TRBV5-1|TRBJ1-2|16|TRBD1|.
TGCGCCAGCAGCATAGGACAGGGTTACGGTAACTATGGCTACACCTTC
CASSIGQGYGNYGYTF
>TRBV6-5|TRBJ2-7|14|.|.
TGTGCCAGCAAGAGGACAGAGACATCCTACGAGCAGTACTTC
CASKRTETSYEQYF
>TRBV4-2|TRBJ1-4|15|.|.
TGTGCCAGCAGCCAAGCGGCGGGGTCCAATGAAAAACTGTTTTTT
CASSQAAGSNEKLFF
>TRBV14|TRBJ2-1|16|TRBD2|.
TGTGCCAGCAGCCGTCCGGGACTAGGGGCTTCCAATGAGCAGTTCTTC
CASSRPGLGASNEQFF
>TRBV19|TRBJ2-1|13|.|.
TGTGCCAGTATGATAGGGGGCTACAATGAGCAGTTCTTC
CASMIGGYNEQFF
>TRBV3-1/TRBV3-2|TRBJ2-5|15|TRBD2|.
TGTGCCAGCAGCCAACAGCGGGGGCAGAGAAAGACCCAGTACTTC
CASSQQRGQRKTQYF
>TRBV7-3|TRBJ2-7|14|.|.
TGTGCCAGCTCGCCCGCAGGGAACTCCTACGAGCAGTACTTC
CASSPAGNSYEQYF
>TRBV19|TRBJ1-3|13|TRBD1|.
TGTGCCAGTATGGGACAGGGTGGAAACACCATATATTTT
CASMGQGGNTIYF
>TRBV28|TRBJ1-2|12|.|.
TGTGCCAGCAGAGTGGACAGATATGGCTACACCTTC
CASRVDRYGYTF
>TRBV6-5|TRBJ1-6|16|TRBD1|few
TGTGCCAGCAGTTACGGGGGGGACAGGGGGAATTCACCCCTCCACTTT
CASSYGGDRGNSPLHF
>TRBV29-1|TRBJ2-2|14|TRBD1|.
TGCAGCGTGACCAGACAGGGAAACACCGGGGAGCTGTTTTTT
CSVTRQGNTGELFF
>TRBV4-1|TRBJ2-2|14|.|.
TGCGCCAGCAGCCAAGATCGGGGAGGTCGGGGAGCTGTTTTT
CASSQDRGGRGAVF
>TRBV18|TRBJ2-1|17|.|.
TGTGCCAGCTCACCTAAAACCCTCCAGGGGTCCCAGGGTGAGCAGTTCTTC
CASSPKTLQGSQGEQFF
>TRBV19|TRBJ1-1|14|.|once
TGTGCCAGTAGTATGGTATCAGGGGACGCTGAAGCTTTCTTT
CASSMVSGDAEAFF
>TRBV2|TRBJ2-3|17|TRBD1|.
TGTGCCAGCAGTGAATTGGGGACAGGGAAAGCCACAGATACGCAGTATTTT
CASSELGTGKATDTQYF
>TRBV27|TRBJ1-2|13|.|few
TGTGCCAGCAGTTACCAGGCGAATTATGGCTACACCTTC
CASSYQANYGYTF
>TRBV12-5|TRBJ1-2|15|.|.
TGTGCTAGTGGCCCCGAATCAACAGGGAAGTATGGCTACACCTTC
CASGPESTGKYGYTF
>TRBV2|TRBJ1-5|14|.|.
TGTGCCAGCAGCGGACCGGGGGGAAATCAGCCCCAGCATTTT
CASSGPGGNQPQHF